This T cell receptor (beta chain) was identified in a study of cytomegalovirus exposure and HLA in healthy donors. The PCR employed 60 Vbeta primers together with 13 Jbeta primers. The repertoire was sequenced with immunoSEQ multiplex PCR; TCRdb's copy has only in-frame clones and lacks some. The sample lists approximately 100,000 clones; almost 80% were seen once. V dropped 0 bases and J dropped 1 base, with 12 bases sitting between them. The V gene's germline CDR1 is LGHNA and CDR2 YNFKEQ. The CDR3 sequence is 17 residues long. The sequence derives from a man in his 60s in good health and CMV-seropositive. This chain links TRBV4-2 with TRBJ2-2, with D tentatively TRBD2 (7 bases). Sequencing was performed on PBMCs. The CDR3 nucleotides are TGTGCCAGCAGCCAAGACACCGGGGGGCGGAACACCGGGGAGCTGTTTTTT. This encodes CASSQDTGGRNTGELFF.